The subject of this entry is one TCR beta chain. Its antigen remains unidentified. The CDR3 covers 15 residues. The junction had 9 bases not matched to a gene; V was cut back by 6 bases and J by 3 bases. Germline V gene lookup returns CDR1 MDHEN and CDR2 SYDVKM. Patients with other autoimmune diseases, uncontrolled infections, pregnancy or lactation were excluded. RNA transcripts provided the template for amplifying TCR beta CDR3 regions. Amplification began with first-round RT-PCR using HTBI primers, then second-round multiplex PCR was performed. TCRdb processed the multiplex PCR reads anew with MiXCR; each CDR3 protein has one entry. The repertoire holds over 500,000 distinct CDR3 sequences, with about a fifth as singletons. The data originate from a study of Graves' ophthalmopathy and Graves' hyperthyroidism. Study outcomes and limitations: With 65% to 71% sensitivity and roughly 72% specificity, the model predicted ophthalmopathy progression.

The chain is built from TRBV28 and TRBJ2-5, with 8 bases that match TRBD1. This TCR came from a woman aged 18-30 years with stable Graves' hyperthyroidism. Some clones in this sample may be carry-over from other donors' samples. Sample: peripheral blood. In DNA form, the CDR3 reads TGTGCCAGCAGCCCTTATGGACAGGGTAAAGAGACCCAGTACTTC. Protein product: CASSPYGQGKETQYF.